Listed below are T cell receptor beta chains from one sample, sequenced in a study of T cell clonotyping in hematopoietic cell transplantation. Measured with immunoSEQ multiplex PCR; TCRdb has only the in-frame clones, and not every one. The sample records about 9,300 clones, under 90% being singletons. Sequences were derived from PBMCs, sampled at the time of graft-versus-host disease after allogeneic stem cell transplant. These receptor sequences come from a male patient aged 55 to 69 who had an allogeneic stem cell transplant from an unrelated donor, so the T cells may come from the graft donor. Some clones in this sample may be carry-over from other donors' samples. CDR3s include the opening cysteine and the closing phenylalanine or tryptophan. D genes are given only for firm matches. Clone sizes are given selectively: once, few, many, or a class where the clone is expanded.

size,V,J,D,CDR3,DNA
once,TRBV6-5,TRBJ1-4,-,CASKLGAAEKLFF,TGTGCCAGCAAATTAGGGGCGGCGGAAAAACTGTTTTTT
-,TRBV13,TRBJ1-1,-,CASSFRQVNTEAFF,TGTGCCAGCAGCTTTAGACAGGTGAACACTGAAGCTTTCTTT
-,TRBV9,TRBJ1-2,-,CASSPMDRTTLGYTF,TGTGCCAGCAGCCCGATGGACAGAACAACCTTGGGCTACACCTTC
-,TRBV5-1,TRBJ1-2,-,CASSSTGSYGYTF,TGCGCCAGCAGCTCGACAGGATCCTATGGCTACACCTTC
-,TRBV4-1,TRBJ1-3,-,CASSHPQGYGNTIYF,TGCGCCAGCAGCCACCCGCAGGGTTATGGAAACACCATATATTTT
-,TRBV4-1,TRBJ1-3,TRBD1,CASSQLGSGTGLFSGNTIYF,TGCGCCAGCAGCCAACTAGGTTCCGGGACAGGGTTATTTTCTGGAAACACCATATATTTT
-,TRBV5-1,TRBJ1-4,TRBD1,CASRGRDSINEKLFF,TGCGCCAGCAGAGGCCGGGACAGTATCAATGAAAAACTGTTTTTT
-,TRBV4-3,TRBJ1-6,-,CASSQVHDSPLHF,TGCGCCAGCAGCCAGGTACATGATTCACCCCTCCACTTT
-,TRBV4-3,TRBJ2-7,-,CASSQDLWGRGAEQYF,TGCGCCAGCAGCCAAGATCTGTGGGGACGGGGGGCCGAGCAGTACTTC
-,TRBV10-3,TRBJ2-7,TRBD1,CAISDPPGQTYEQYF,TGTGCCATCAGCGATCCCCCGGGACAGACCTACGAGCAGTACTTC
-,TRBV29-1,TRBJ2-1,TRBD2,CSVAVTRGDNEQFF,TGCAGCGTTGCGGTGACGCGGGGGGACAATGAGCAGTTCTTC
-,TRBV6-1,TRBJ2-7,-,CASSEEPNYEQYF,TGTGCCAGCAGTGAAGAGCCAAACTACGAGCAGTACTTC
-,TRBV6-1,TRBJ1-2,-,CASSDFRSGGYTF,TGTGCCAGCAGTGATTTTCGGTCCGGTGGCTACACCTTC
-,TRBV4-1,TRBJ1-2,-,CASSLDYGRINYGYTF,TGCGCCAGCAGCCTCGACTATGGACGGATTAACTATGGCTACACCTTC
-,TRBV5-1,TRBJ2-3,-,CASSLWGISWVSTDTQYF,TGCGCCAGCAGCTTGTGGGGTATTAGTTGGGTTAGCACAGATACGCAGTATTTT
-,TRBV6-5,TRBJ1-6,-,CASSYSFGDHSPLHF,TGTGCCAGCAGTTACTCTTTCGGGGACCATTCACCCCTCCACTTT
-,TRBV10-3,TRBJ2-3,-,CAISDNWDTQYF,TGTGCCATCAGCGACAATTGGGATACGCAGTATTTT
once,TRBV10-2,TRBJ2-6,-,CASSGGNSGANVLTF,TGCGCCAGCAGTGGGGGGAACTCTGGGGCCAACGTCCTGACTTTC
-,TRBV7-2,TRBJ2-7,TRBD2,CASSWGGGDYEQYF,TGTGCCAGCAGCTGGGGCGGGGGTGATTACGAGCAGTACTTC
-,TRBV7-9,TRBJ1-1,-,CASSLNEDTEAFF,TGTGCCAGCAGCTTAAACGAGGACACTGAAGCTTTCTTT
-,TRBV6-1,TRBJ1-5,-,CASSEGILLGLSLNSNQPQHF,TGTGCCAGCAGTGAAGGCATTTTATTGGGGCTCTCCCTTAATAGCAATCAGCCCCAGCATTTT
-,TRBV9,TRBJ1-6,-,CASSGQFGNSPLHF,TGTGCCAGCAGCGGACAGTTTGGGAATTCACCCCTCCACTTT
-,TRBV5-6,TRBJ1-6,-,CASSLTGQPGGPLHF,TGTGCCAGCAGCTTGACCGGCCAACCTGGAGGACCCCTCCACTTT
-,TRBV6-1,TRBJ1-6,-,CASSESAGDYNSPLHF,TGTGCCAGCAGTGAGTCAGCCGGAGACTATAATTCACCCCTCCACTTT
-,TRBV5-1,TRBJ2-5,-,CASSLLGVRQETQYF,TGCGCCAGCAGCTTATTAGGGGTGAGGCAGGAGACCCAGTACTTC
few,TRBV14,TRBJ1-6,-,CASSQEGNSPLHF,TGTGCCAGCAGCCAAGAAGGAAATTCACCCCTCCACTTT
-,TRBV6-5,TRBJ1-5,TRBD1,CASRTGGVNQPQHF,TGTGCCAGCAGGACAGGGGGCGTAAATCAGCCCCAGCATTTT
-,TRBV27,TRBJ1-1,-,CASSFRRGHPNTEAFF,TGTGCCAGCAGTTTTCGGAGGGGACACCCGAACACTGAAGCTTTCTTT
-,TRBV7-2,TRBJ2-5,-,CASSVQVQETQYF,TGTGCCAGCAGCGTACAGGTCCAAGAGACCCAGTACTTC
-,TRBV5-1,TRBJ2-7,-,CASSLEPESTYEQYF,TGCGCCAGCAGCTTGGAGCCGGAGAGCACCTACGAGCAGTACTTC
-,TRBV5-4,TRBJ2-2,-,CASSFTGHGDTGELFF,TGTGCCAGCAGCTTTACGGGGCACGGCGACACCGGGGAGCTGTTTTTT
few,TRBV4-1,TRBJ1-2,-,CASSFYPPGRGYTF,TGCGCCAGCAGTTTCTACCCGCCGGGCCGTGGCTACACCTTC
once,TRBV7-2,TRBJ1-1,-,CASSFTWGNTEAFF,TGTGCCAGCAGCTTCACTTGGGGGAACACTGAAGCTTTCTTT
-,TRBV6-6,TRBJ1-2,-,CASSYEIWDYGYTF,TGTGCCAGCAGTTACGAAATTTGGGACTATGGCTACACCTTC
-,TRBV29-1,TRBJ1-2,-,CSVVSNGYTF,TGCAGCGTTGTCAGTAATGGCTACACCTTC
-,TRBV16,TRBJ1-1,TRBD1,CASSQEGQMNTEAFF,TGTGCCAGCAGCCAGGAGGGACAGATGAACACTGAAGCTTTCTTT
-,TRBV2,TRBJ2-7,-,CASRDTGASSYEQYF,TGTGCCAGCAGGGATACCGGGGCTAGCTCCTACGAGCAGTACTTC
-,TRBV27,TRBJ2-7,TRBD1,CASSGTGHSYEQYF,TGTGCCAGCAGTGGGACAGGTCACTCCTACGAGCAGTACTTC
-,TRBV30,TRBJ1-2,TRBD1,CAWGTGTGNYGYTF,TGTGCCTGGGGGACCGGGACAGGGAACTATGGCTACACCTTC
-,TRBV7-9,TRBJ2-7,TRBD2,CASSWEGGPYEQYF,TGTGCCAGCAGCTGGGAGGGAGGCCCCTACGAGCAGTACTTC
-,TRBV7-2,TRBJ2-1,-,CASSLVRAPHEQFF,TGTGCCAGCAGCTTAGTCAGGGCTCCCCATGAGCAGTTCTTC
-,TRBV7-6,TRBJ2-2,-,CASSLSHAGELFF,TGTGCCAGCAGCTTATCGCATGCCGGGGAGCTGTTTTTT
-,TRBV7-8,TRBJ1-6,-,CASSLGTVNSPLHF,TGTGCCAGCAGCTTAGGGACAGTAAATTCACCCCTCCACTTT
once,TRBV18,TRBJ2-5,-,CASSPVSGETQYF,TGTGCCAGCTCACCGGTCTCGGGGGAGACCCAGTACTTC
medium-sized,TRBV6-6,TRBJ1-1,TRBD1,CASSYSLQGVTEAFF,TGTGCCAGCAGTTACTCTCTACAGGGGGTGACTGAAGCTTTCTTT
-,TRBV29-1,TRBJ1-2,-,CSVAWDMNYGYTF,TGCAGCGTTGCCTGGGACATGAACTATGGCTACACCTTC
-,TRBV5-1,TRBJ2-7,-,CASDPGHGKSEQYF,TGCGCCAGCGATCCGGGACACGGAAAGTCCGAGCAGTACTTC
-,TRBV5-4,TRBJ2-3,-,CASSFLITDTQYF,TGTGCCAGCAGCTTCCTAATAACAGATACGCAGTATTTT
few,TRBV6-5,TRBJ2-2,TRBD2,CASTSGGGTGELFF,TGTGCCAGCACCTCGGGAGGGGGGACCGGGGAGCTGTTTTTT
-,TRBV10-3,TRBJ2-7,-,CAISQGIGPYEQYF,TGTGCCATCAGTCAGGGAATAGGCCCCTACGAGCAGTACTTC